A single sample is the source of the 11 T cell receptor beta chains below, sequenced in a study of blood T cell repertoires in COVID-19. Measured with immunoSEQ multiplex PCR; TCRdb has only the in-frame clones, and not every one. The table lists over 100,000 clones, 70% to 85% of them singletons, with 10% to 15% in the top ten. Sequences were obtained from peripheral blood. The receptors were gathered from a woman aged 55-69 years with acute or convalescent COVID-19.

This chain connects TRBV28 to TRBJ1-5; TRBD1 agrees at 8 bases. V gave up 8 bases and J gave up 6 bases; unmatched junction bases: 12. The CDR3 totals 15 residues. The V gene's germline CDR1 is MDHEN and CDR2 SYDVKM. CDR3 sequence: CASCAGGRRSQPQHF. The CDR3 DNA reads TGTGCCAGCTGTGCAGGGGGCAGACGTAGTCAGCCCCAGCATTTT.

The rearrangement links TRBV5-1 to TRBJ2-6; tentatively, D is TRBD1 (5 bases). CDR1 and CDR2 from the germline V gene are SGHRS and YFSETQ. Between the trimmed V and J ends, which lost 3 bases and 4 bases, there was a span of 11 bases. The CDR3 is 15 residues long. The CDR3: CASSSQGTGANVLTF. The CDR3 coding sequence is TGCGCCAGCAGCTCCCAGGGTACCGGGGCCAACGTCCTGACTTTC.

This chain links TRBV2 with TRBJ1-5; 7 nucleotides line up with TRBD1. Germline V gene sequence: CDR1 SNHLY, CDR2 FYNNEI. With 7 bases clipped from V and 4 bases from J, the junction kept 7 bases outside the gene matches. The CDR3 contains 14 residues. The DNA of the CDR3 is TGTGCCAGCATGGGTGGACAGGTAAATCAGCCCCAGCATTTT. It encodes CASMGGQVNQPQHF.

V gene TRBV3-1 (or the pseudogene TRBV3-2) combines with J gene TRBJ1-6; D might be TRBD1 (5 bases). V was shortened by 1 base and J by 6 bases, with 13 bases between the two germline ends. The germline gives CDR1 LGHDT, CDR2 YNNKEL (reference sequence). The CDR3 sequence is 16 residues long. Here the CDR3 reads CASSQGLAGTNSPLHF. The DNA for the CDR3 is TGTGCCAGCAGCCAAGGTCTGGCGGGGACTAATTCACCCCTCCACTTT.

This chain links TRBV5-1 with TRBJ2-5; TRBD2 matches at 10 bases. The CDR3 is 14 amino acids. Germline V gene lookup returns CDR1 SGHRS and CDR2 YFSETQ. After removal of 4 bases from V and 4 bases from J, the junction contained 4 bases not matched to a gene. CDR3 nucleotide sequence: TGCGCCAGCAGCCCAGCGGGGGGGTCAGAGACCCAGTACTTC. Encoded protein: CASSPAGGSETQYF. Full variable domain (outside the CDR3, taken from reference TRBV5-1 and TRBJ2-5): KAGVTQTPRYLIKTRGQQVTLSCSPISGHRSVSWYQQTPGQGLQFLFEYFSETQRNKGNFPGRFSGRQFSNSRSEMNVSTLELGDSALYLCASSPAGGSETQYFGPGTRLLVL.

This clone was detected a few times. The chain carries TRBV10-3 and TRBJ1-2, with 8 bases identical to TRBD1. V shed 7 bases and J 1 base; nucleotides not matched to a gene: 11. Per the germline V gene, CDR1 is ENHRY and CDR2 is SYGVKD. The CDR3 runs 16 residues. CDR3 DNA: TGTGCCATCATTATAACGACAGGGGTGATTAACTATGGCTACACCTTC. This translates into CAIIITTGVINYGYTF.

This chain joins TRBV12-3 or TRBV12-4 and TRBJ1-1; D gene ambiguous. The CDR3 spans 13 residues. Trimming took 6 bases from V and 1 from J, leaving 9 bases between them. CDR3 sequence (DNA): TGTGCCAGCAGCCGTACACGGAACACTGAAGCTTTCTTT. Its translation is CASSRTRNTEAFF.

CDR3 sequence reads: CASSPRVLQGNTEAFF. The CDR3 nucleotides read TGTGCCAGCTCACCACGCGTTCTTCAGGGTAACACTGAAGCTTTCTTT. V and J are TRBV18 and TRBJ1-1; a weak D match, TRBD1 (5 bases). This CDR3 spans 16 amino acids. From germline, CDR1 is KGHSH and CDR2 LQKENI. The V gene lost 1 base and the J gene lost 2 bases, with 14 bases spanning the gap. Full variable domain (outside the CDR3, taken from reference TRBV18 and TRBJ1-1): NAGVMQNPRHLVRRRGQEARLRCSPMKGHSHVYWYRQLPEEGLKFMVYLQKENIIDESGMPKERFSAEFPKEGPSILRIQQVVRGDSAAYFCASSPRVLQGNTEAFFGQGTRLTVV.

This chain joins TRBV5-6 and TRBJ1-3; 8 bases are a match to TRBD1. The trim removed 3 bases at V and 0 bases at J, leaving 5 bases unmatched. CDR1 and CDR2 from the germline V gene are SGHDT and YYEEEE. The CDR3 is made up of 16 amino acids. This CDR3 is CASSWGTGYSGNTIYF. The CDR3 DNA reads TGTGCCAGCAGCTGGGGGACAGGTTACTCTGGAAACACCATATATTTT.

This chain connects TRBV15 to TRBJ2-3, with D hard to call. Germline CDR1 is LNHNV and CDR2 is YYDKDF (reference sequence). With 0 bases removed from V and 6 bases from J, the gap between germline ends came to 7 bases. The CDR3 spans 13 residues. This CDR3 is CATSRDLLDTQYF. CDR3 in DNA: TGTGCCACCAGCAGAGATCTTTTGGATACGCAGTATTTT.

V usage is TRBV14 and J usage is TRBJ1-2; TRBD1 agrees at 8 bases. The CDR3 is 16 amino acids. CDR1 is SGHDN, CDR2 FVKESK, per germline. With V trimmed by 1 base and J by 4 bases, 8 bases remained unmatched. As DNA, the CDR3 is TGTGCCAGCAGCCAAGTGGACAGGGTGGGATCCTATGGCTACACCTTC. It yields the protein CASSQVDRVGSYGYTF.